The 11 T cell receptor beta chains given below trace back to one sample, sequenced in a study of T cell responses to AZD1222 COVID-19 vaccine. Data came from immunoSEQ multiplex PCR; TCRdb stores just in-frame clones and leaves some out. Among 120,000 or so clones listed, about 88% were seen once. Sequenced material: peripheral blood, taken on day 0 of AZD1222 vaccination. The receptors originated from an adult in good health.

This clone was recorded only once. The chain employs TRBV19 and TRBJ2-7, with 10 positions matching TRBD2. Trimming took 5 bases from V and 0 from J; bases not matched to a gene: 1. This CDR3 contains 14 residues. Germline assignment: CDR1 LNHDA and CDR2 SQIVND (reference sequence). As DNA, the CDR3 is TGTGCCAGTAGTCTAGCGGGAGCCTCCTACGAGCAGTACTTC. Amino acid sequence: CASSLAGASYEQYF.

The rearrangement links TRBV6-5 to TRBJ1-3, with TRBD1 matching 8 bases. CDR1 is MNHEY, CDR2 SVGAGI, per germline. With 6 bases clipped from V and 8 bases from J, the junction kept 12 bases outside the gene matches. This CDR3 is built from 15 residues. The CDR3 loop reads CASSRQGRIRDTIYF. DNA for the CDR3: TGTGCCAGCAGCCGACAGGGGCGGATTAGGGACACCATATATTTT.

CDR3: CASSQNAGGGGTDTQYF. The CDR3 DNA sequence: TGTGCCAGCAGCCAAAACGCTGGCGGGGGAGGCACAGATACGCAGTATTTT. The chain has TRBV7-2 and TRBJ2-3; 7 nucleotides agree with TRBD2. Germline V lookup: CDR1 SGHTA, CDR2 FQGNSA. The CDR3 sequence is 17 residues long. The trim removed 5 bases at V and 1 base at J, leaving 12 bases unmatched. Full variable domain (rest looked up from reference TRBV7-2 and TRBJ2-3): GAGVSQSPSNKVTEKGKDVELRCDPISGHTALYWYRQSLGQGLEFLIYFQGNSAPDKSGLPSDRFSAERTGGSVSTLTIQRTQQEDSAVYLCASSQNAGGGGTDTQYFGPGTRLTVL.

The DNA of the CDR3 is TGTGCCAGCAGCGTCAGGGGTGAGCAGTTCTTC. This codes for CASSVRGEQFF. This chain uses TRBV9 with TRBJ2-1; possibly TRBD1 for D (6 bases). This CDR3 spans 11 amino acids. With 2 bases removed from V and 9 bases from J, the gap between germline ends came to 6 bases. CDR1 is SGDLS, CDR2 YYNGEE, per germline. Looking up the rest from reference TRBV9 and TRBJ2-1 gives the full variable domain: DSGVTQTPKHLITATGQRVTLRCSPRSGDLSVYWYQQSLDQGLQFLIQYYNGEERAKGNILERFSAQQFPDLHSELNLSSLELGDSALYFCASSVRGEQFFGPGTRLTVL.

This chain uses TRBV3-1 (or the pseudogene TRBV3-2) with TRBJ2-3; D perhaps matches TRBD1 (7 bases). The CDR3 runs 14 residues. V shed 4 bases and J shed 4 bases, with 12 bases lying between them. Germline V gene lookup returns CDR1 LGHDT and CDR2 YNNKEL (reference sequence). The CDR3 region is CASSLPGGPDTQYF. DNA of the CDR3: TGTGCCAGCAGCCTCCCAGGGGGGCCAGATACGCAGTATTTT.

This clone came up once. This chain connects TRBV7-8 to TRBJ2-7; the match to TRBD1 covers 7 bases. The CDR3 is made up of 15 amino acids. V lost 5 bases and J lost 2; bases outside the gene matches: 9. Germline V gene lookup returns CDR1 SGHVS and CDR2 FQNEAQ. CDR3: CASSLQPGTAYEQYF. In nucleotides, the CDR3 is TGTGCCAGCAGCCTACAACCTGGGACAGCCTACGAGCAGTACTTC.

The DNA of the CDR3 is TGTGCCAGCGGACAGGGGGCGAACACCGGGGAGCTGTTTTTT. It is translated as CASGQGANTGELFF. This chain connects TRBV6-6 to TRBJ2-2; 10 nucleotides agree with TRBD1. This CDR3 comprises 14 residues. The trim removed 8 bases at V and 0 bases at J, leaving 0 bases unmatched. Germline values: CDR1 MNHNY, CDR2 SVGAGI (reference sequence).

The chain uses TRBV9 and TRBJ2-2; D is possibly TRBD1 or TRBD2 (5 bases each). This CDR3 is 14 amino acids long. CDR1 is SGDLS, CDR2 YYNGEE, per germline. The V end was cut by 1 base, the J end by 4 bases, with 8 bases between. CDR3 region: CASSVLGVTGELFF. In DNA, the CDR3 is TGTGCCAGCAGCGTATTGGGGGTCACCGGGGAGCTGTTTTTT.

The rearrangement joins TRBV6-6 to TRBJ1-4, with TRBD1 identical over 7 bases. V dropped 6 bases and J dropped 5; count of bases not matched to a gene: 6. From germline, CDR1 is MNHNY and CDR2 SVGAGI (reference sequence). The CDR3 is 14 residues long. CDR3 nucleotides: TGTGCCAGCAGCCTACAGGGGAGGAATGAAAAACTGTTTTTT. It codes for CASSLQGRNEKLFF.

J is TRBJ2-5 and V is TRBV5-6; 8 positions agree with TRBD2. J gave up 4 bases and V 3 bases, and 11 bases lay outside the gene matches. CDR1 is SGHDT, CDR2 YYEEEE, per germline. The CDR3 loop spans 16 amino acids. The CDR3 region has the DNA TGTGCCAGCAGCTCCTTCTTCCGGGAGGGGGGAGAGACCCAGTACTTC. Translated, it gives CASSSFFREGGETQYF.

The rearrangement links TRBV6-5 to TRBJ1-1; D unresolved. Deletions cut 5 bases from V and 3 bases from J, with 13 bases between. This CDR3 region has 14 residues. CDR1 is MNHEY, CDR2 SVGAGI, per germline. CDR3 sequence (DNA): TGTGCCAGCAGTCCCGGACGAATTTACACTGAAGCTTTCTTT. It codes for CASSPGRIYTEAFF.